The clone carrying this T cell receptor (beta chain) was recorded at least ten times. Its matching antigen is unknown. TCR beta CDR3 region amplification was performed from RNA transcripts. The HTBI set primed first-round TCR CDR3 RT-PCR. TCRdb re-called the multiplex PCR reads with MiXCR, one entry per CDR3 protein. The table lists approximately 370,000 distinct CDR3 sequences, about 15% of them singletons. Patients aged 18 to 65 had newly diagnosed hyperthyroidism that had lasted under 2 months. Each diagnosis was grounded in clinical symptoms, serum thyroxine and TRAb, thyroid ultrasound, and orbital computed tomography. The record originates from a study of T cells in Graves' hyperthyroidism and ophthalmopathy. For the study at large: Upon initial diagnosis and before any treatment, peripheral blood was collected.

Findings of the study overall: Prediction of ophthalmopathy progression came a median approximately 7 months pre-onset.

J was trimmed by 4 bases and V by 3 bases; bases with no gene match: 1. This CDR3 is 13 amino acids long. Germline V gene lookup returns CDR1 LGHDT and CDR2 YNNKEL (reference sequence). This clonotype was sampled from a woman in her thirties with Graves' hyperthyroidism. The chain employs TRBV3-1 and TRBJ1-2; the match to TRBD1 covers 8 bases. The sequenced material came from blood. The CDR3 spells CASSQTGAYGYTF. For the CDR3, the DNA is TGTGCCAGCAGCCAGACAGGGGCCTATGGCTACACCTTC.